This T cell receptor beta chain was identified during a study of beta chain features in type 1 diabetes. What was sequenced were expressed TCRB transcripts, since all of the isolated RNA had been reverse transcribed. Measured with immunoSEQ multiplex PCR; TCRdb has only the in-frame clones, and not every one. Here the sample spans hundreds of thousands of clones, 15% being singletons. The CDR3 totals 13 residues. Germline V lookup: CDR1 SQVTM, CDR2 ANQGSEA. V gave up 7 bases and J gave up 2 bases; unmatched junction bases: 5. A CD45RO/CCR7/CD25/CD127/CD95/CD27 panel sorted naive, central memory, regulatory and stem cell-like memory CD4+ cells.

The TCR comes from a man younger than 30 in good health. The sample comprised naive CD4+ T cells from blood. The rearrangement joins TRBV29-1 to TRBJ1-2; 9 bases match TRBD1. The CDR3 loop reads CSGGQGQNYGYTF. The CDR3 DNA reads as TGCAGCGGAGGACAGGGGCAGAACTATGGCTACACCTTC.